These 27 T cell receptor beta chains originate from one sample sequenced in a study of blood T cells in healthy people across ages. Primers used in a second PCR of roughly 6 to 12 cycles were a sample-barcoded 5' primer and a J-beta primer mix. TCRdb re-called the 5' RACE reads through MiXCR, storing one row per CDR3 protein. The sample has about 560,000 distinct CDR3 sequences, around a quarter seen once. In addition, the sample was reused for a study of T cells of mothers and their children.

Sequencing was performed on blood. The receptors come from a boy aged 2 to 10 in good health.

This chain links TRBV6-1 with TRBJ2-2; 10 bases are a match to TRBD2. This CDR3 contains 15 residues. CDR1 is MNHNS, CDR2 SASEGT, per germline. V gave up 7 bases and J gave up 4 bases; unmatched junction bases: 6. CDR3 protein: CASKSGTSVTGELFF. CDR3 nucleotide sequence: TGTGCCAGCAAATCCGGGACTAGCGTCACCGGGGAGCTGTTTTTT.

This clonotype was detected only a few times. The rearrangement uses TRBV10-3 and TRBJ2-3; the D is unclear. Germline assignment: CDR1 ENHRY and CDR2 SYGVKD. The CDR3 loop spans 14 amino acids. The V and J ends lost 4 bases and 0 bases respectively, with 8 bases between them. CDR3 amino acids: CAISAPRSTDTQYF. DNA of the CDR3: TGTGCCATCAGTGCCCCGAGGAGCACAGATACGCAGTATTTT.

This rearrangement joins TRBV7-9 to TRBJ1-4; D not resolved. The CDR3 loop spans 15 amino acids. V was pared by 1 base and J by 8 bases, with 14 bases between. Looked up from germline, CDR1 is SEHNR and CDR2 is FQNEAQ (reference sequence). CDR3 DNA: TGTGCCAGCAGCTTAGTGAGAGACAAGGGCGAAAAACTGTTTTTT. This gives the protein CASSLVRDKGEKLFF.

This chain uses TRBV5-1 with TRBJ2-1, with TRBD2 matching 11 bases. The germline V gene has CDR1 SGHRS and CDR2 YFSETQ. V was pared by 2 bases and J by 8 bases, with 6 bases of the junction left unmatched. The CDR3 loop spans 15 amino acids. CDR3 protein: CASSFTSGSGYEQFF. CDR3 sequence (DNA): TGCGCCAGCAGCTTTACTAGCGGGAGTGGCTATGAGCAGTTCTTC.

The rearrangement joins TRBV12-3 or TRBV12-4 to TRBJ2-7, with 8 bases identical to TRBD1. Trimming took 1 base from V and 4 from J; bases not matched to a gene: 12. CDR3 length: 17 residues. In nucleotides, the CDR3 is TGTGCCAGCAGTTTAGGGATAAGACAGGGGAGTTTTTACGAGCAGTACTTC. Encoded protein: CASSLGIRQGSFYEQYF.

This rearrangement joins TRBV6-5 to TRBJ1-4, with D possibly TRBD1 on 6 matching bases. V lost 3 bases to trimming and J lost 0 bases, with 11 bases between them. CDR1 is MNHEY, CDR2 SVGAGI, per germline. This CDR3 has 16 amino acids. Here the CDR3 reads CASSYGQFPTNEKLFF. The CDR3 coding sequence is TGTGCCAGCAGTTATGGACAGTTTCCAACTAATGAAAAACTGTTTTTT.

CDR3 in DNA: TGTGCCAGCAGGCACTTGAGCGGGAGGTCGGGTGGGGAGCTGTTTTTT. It specifies CASRHLSGRSGGELFF. This rearrangement joins TRBV6-5 to TRBJ2-2; 9 bases are shared with TRBD2. The V and J ends lost 6 bases and 8 bases, in that order; junction bases with no gene match: 13. This CDR3 spans 16 amino acids. Per germline, CDR1 MNHEY and CDR2 SVGAGI.

This chain links TRBV4-3 with TRBJ1-2; perhaps TRBD1 as D (6 bases). CDR1 and CDR2 (germline): LGHNA, YSLEER. Between the trimmed V and J ends, which lost 0 bases and 6 bases, there was a span of 11 bases. The CDR3 is 14 residues long. CDR3 nucleotides: TGCGCCAGCAGCCAAGAAGTTTACAGGGATGGCTACACCTTC. This codes for CASSQEVYRDGYTF.

This clonotype has only a few counts. One end of the junction is discordant with germline, which a read error may explain. The chain combines TRBV7-6 with TRBJ2-5; D is ambiguous. Per germline, CDR1 SGHVS and CDR2 FNYEAQ. The CDR3 totals 15 residues. CDR3: CASNLGWEYQETQYF. The CDR3 nucleotides are TGTGCCAGCAACTTAGGCTGGGAATACCAAGAGACCCAGTACTTC.

The chain uses TRBV6-5 and TRBJ2-3; D might be TRBD1 (6 bases). From germline, CDR1 is MNHEY and CDR2 SVGAGI. CDR3 size: 15 residues. Trimming shortened V by 2 bases and J by 2 bases, and 11 bases separated the two germline ends. CDR3 region: CASSYEGGYTDTQYF. DNA of the CDR3: TGTGCCAGCAGTTACGAAGGGGGATACACAGATACGCAGTATTTT.

This clonotype came up many times. The CDR3, as DNA: TGCGCCAGCAGTCATCTGGGGACAGTATCGGGCAATGAGCAGTTCTTC. Encoded protein: CASSHLGTVSGNEQFF. The chain has TRBV23-1 and TRBJ2-1, with 7 bases fitting TRBD1. TRBV23-1 is labeled an ORF, and its function is uncertain. The CDR3 is 16 amino acids. With 3 bases clipped from V and 6 bases from J, the junction kept 11 bases outside the gene matches.

The chain is built from TRBV7-8 and TRBJ2-7, with D uncertain. V dropped 5 bases and J dropped 12 bases, with 14 bases sitting between them. This CDR3 is built from 11 residues. The germline V gene encodes CDR1 SGHVS and CDR2 FQNEAQ. DNA of the CDR3: TGTGCCAGCAGCCAGGACGAAAGGTTGTACTTC. Translating gives CASSQDERLYF.

This clonotype was seen a few times. The gene calls are TRBV29-1 and TRBJ2-1, with 12 positions matching TRBD2. J lost 4 bases, V lost 3 bases, and 1 base had no gene match. The CDR3 is 14 amino acids. Germline V lookup: CDR1 SQVTM, CDR2 ANQGSEA. For the CDR3, the DNA is TGCAGCGTTGACGGACTAGCGGGATACAATGAGCAGTTCTTC. It specifies CSVDGLAGYNEQFF.

This clonotype occurred a few times. CDR3 coding DNA: TGTGCCAGCAGCCTACTGGAGGGGGGGCGCAATGAGCAGTTCTTC. This translates into CASSLLEGGRNEQFF. This chain links TRBV7-3 with TRBJ2-1; maybe TRBD2 (7 bases). The CDR3 contains 15 residues. Per germline, CDR1 SGHTA and CDR2 FQGTGA. V lost 5 bases to trimming and J lost 6 bases, with 17 bases between them.

V gene TRBV20-1 combines with J gene TRBJ2-7; D is undetermined. The V end lost 1 base, the J end lost 4 bases, and 11 bases lay between the germline ends. Per germline, CDR1 DFQATT and CDR2 SNEGSKA (reference sequence). This CDR3 contains 13 residues. The CDR3 sequence is CSARAPEGYEQYF. Written as DNA, the CDR3 is TGCAGTGCTAGAGCCCCGGAAGGTTACGAGCAGTACTTC.

V gene TRBV12-3 or TRBV12-4 combines with J gene TRBJ1-2; TRBD1 might be the D (6 bases). V was clipped by 5 bases and J by 8 bases, with 12 bases between them. This CDR3 is built from 12 residues. The CDR3 DNA reads TGTGCCAGCAGTACAGGGTTAGGAGGCTACACCTTC. Encoded protein: CASSTGLGGYTF.

This clonotype was seen more than once but under ten times. The gene calls are TRBV4-3 and TRBJ1-2; D might be TRBD1 (5 bases). CDR1 is LGHNA and CDR2 is YSLEER in the germline V gene. This CDR3 is built from 15 residues. Trimming shortened V by 0 bases and J by 4 bases, and 12 bases separated the two germline ends. The chain's CDR3 is CASSQDGGRTYGYTF. The CDR3 nucleotides read TGCGCCAGCAGCCAAGATGGGGGACGGACCTATGGCTACACCTTC.

This clonotype was seen a few times. The CDR3 coding sequence is TGTGCCAGCAGTTACGATGGAGGAAGCACAGATACGCAGTATTTT. Translating it yields CASSYDGGSTDTQYF. The chain uses TRBV6-5 and TRBJ2-3, with a tentative D call TRBD2 (5 bases). The V end lost 2 bases, the J end lost 0 bases, and 9 bases lay between the germline ends. CDR1 MNHEY and CDR2 SVGAGI come from the germline V gene. There are 15 residues in the CDR3.

The chain couples TRBV7-9 to TRBJ2-5, with a weak D call TRBD2 (7 bases). Germline V gene sequence: CDR1 SEHNR, CDR2 FQNEAQ (reference sequence). This CDR3 is 17 amino acids long. The germline V and J ends were trimmed by 5 bases and 5 bases, with 24 bases remaining between them. The CDR3 sequence: CASSRSRGGGHDETQYF. CDR3 DNA sequence: TGTGCCAGCAGCCGAAGTAGGGGGGGGGGACATGATGAGACCCAGTACTTC.

Notes on this clonotype: A junction boundary mismatches the germline segment, possibly from a read error. The chain combines TRBV5-1 with TRBJ1-1; 7 bases fit TRBD1. Germline V gene lookup returns CDR1 SGHRS and CDR2 YFSETQ. The CDR3 runs to 14 residues. CDR3 sequence (DNA): TGCGCCAGTAGCTCTACAGGGGAGAACACTGAAGCTTTCTTT. Protein product: CASSSTGENTEAFF.

The rearrangement joins TRBV6-2 or TRBV6-3 to TRBJ2-3; 11 bases are shared with TRBD2. The J segment lost 6 bases and the V segment lost 2 bases, leaving 4 bases of the junction unmatched. The CDR3 spans 15 residues. Germline CDR1 reads MNHEY; CDR2 reads SVGEGT. CDR3 amino acids: CASSYLAGGADTQYF. The CDR3 DNA sequence: TGTGCCAGCAGTTACCTAGCGGGAGGCGCCGATACGCAGTATTTT.

V usage is TRBV30 and J usage is TRBJ1-1; D gene ambiguous. The CDR3 is made up of 13 amino acids. Trimming took 1 base from V and 7 from J, leaving 13 bases between them. CDR1 is GTSNPN, CDR2 SVGIG, per germline (reference sequence). CDR3 sequence (DNA): TGTGCCTGGAGTGCTTCAATGACAAGTGAAGCTTTCTTT. Protein product: CAWSASMTSEAFF.

In this sample, this clonotype turned up many times. The chain joins TRBV12-3 or TRBV12-4 to TRBJ2-4, with 9 positions matching TRBD1. The CDR3 contains 15 residues. Germline trimming cut 3 bases from V and 1 base from J; bases unmatched to any gene: 1. CDR3 amino acids: CASSFDRGAKNIQYF. As DNA, the CDR3 is TGTGCCAGCAGTTTCGACAGGGGGGCCAAAAACATTCAGTACTTC.

This sequence joins TRBV12-3 or TRBV12-4 and TRBJ2-5; TRBD2 agrees at 7 bases. Unmatched junction bases numbered 18, after V lost 7 bases and J lost 7 bases. This CDR3 region has 16 residues. In DNA, the CDR3 is TGTGCCAGCACCTGGAGGCTAGCTCCCCCGGGAGGGACCCAGTACTTC. Amino acids: CASTWRLAPPGGTQYF.

This clonotype turned up a few times. The chain joins TRBV7-6 to TRBJ2-4; 7 nucleotides agree with TRBD1. Germline V lookup: CDR1 SGHVS, CDR2 FNYEAQ. This CDR3 is built from 15 residues. V gave up 5 bases and J gave up 8 bases; unmatched junction bases: 12. CDR3 coding DNA: TGTGCCAGCAGCGCCCGGACAGGTGGGAAGGACATTCAGTACTTC. Residues: CASSARTGGKDIQYF.

There are a few counts of this clonotype. The chain links TRBV4-1 to TRBJ2-7, with 12 positions matching TRBD1. The CDR3 loop spans 15 amino acids. Germline V lookup: CDR1 MGHRA, CDR2 YSYEKL. The V and J ends lost 4 bases and 7 bases, in that order; junction bases with no gene match: 8. The CDR3 coding sequence is TGCGCCAGCAGCCGACCGGGACAGGGGGCAAAAGAGCAGTACTTC. It specifies CASSRPGQGAKEQYF.

V gene TRBV20-1 combines with J gene TRBJ1-2; no definite D call. The V gene lost 5 bases and the J gene lost 4 bases, with 2 bases spanning the gap. The CDR3 totals 9 residues. Germline lookup yields CDR1 DFQATT and CDR2 SNEGSKA (reference sequence). The chain's CDR3 is CSASYGYTF. DNA for the CDR3: TGCAGTGCTTCCTATGGCTACACCTTC.